This TCR beta chain was profiled in a study of beta chain features in type 1 diabetes. The table lists this clone with a few counts. Every bit of the isolated RNA underwent reverse transcription, so sequencing read expressed TCRB transcripts. Each sample of naive, central memory or regulatory T cells had, on average, around 4 million reads. Assay: immunoSEQ multiplex PCR; the TCRdb copy retains only in-frame clones and omits some. The sample comprises about 150,000 clones, approximately 10% of which are singletons, and around 2.1% rests with the top ten. The CDR3 is made up of 15 amino acids. CDR1 and CDR2 from the germline V gene are GTSNPN and SVGIG (reference sequence). The germline V and J ends were trimmed by 4 bases and 0 bases, with 13 bases remaining between them.

The V call is TRBV30, the J call TRBJ1-3, with D hard to call. The clonotype was recovered from a man aged 18-30 years in good health. Specimen: central memory CD4+ T cells from blood. CDR3 sequence reads: CAWTASEHSGNTIYF. The DNA for the CDR3 is TGTGCCTGGACCGCCTCGGAGCACTCTGGAAACACCATATATTTT.